These 22 T cell receptor beta chains share one sample of origin, sequenced in a study of blood T cell repertoires in COVID-19. Sequencing was performed with immunoSEQ multiplex PCR; in TCRdb, only in-frame clones are kept and a portion is missing. The sample lists approximately 440,000 clones, 90% occurring once. Sequenced input: PBMCs or T cells enriched from blood (not recorded which). These receptors originate from a young man who had recovered from COVID-19.

The chain combines TRBV19 with TRBJ1-3, with D unresolved. Per the germline V gene, CDR1 is LNHDA and CDR2 is SQIVND (reference sequence). V shed 6 bases and J shed 0 bases, with 6 bases lying between them. This CDR3 region has 13 residues. CDR3 DNA sequence: TGTGCCAGTAGGGGCAGCTCTGGAAACACCATATATTTT. As protein: CASRGSSGNTIYF.

This chain joins TRBV3-1 (or the pseudogene TRBV3-2) and TRBJ2-2; D might be TRBD1 (5 bases). The CDR3 is 13 residues long. Trimming took off 1 base at V and 6 bases at J, with 6 bases between the two ends. Germline CDR1 is LGHDT and CDR2 is YNNKEL (reference sequence). The CDR3 is CASSQGTSGELFF. The CDR3, as DNA: TGTGCCAGCAGCCAAGGGACATCCGGGGAGCTGTTTTTT.

The chain combines TRBV19 with TRBJ2-1; TRBD1 aligns across 8 bases. Germline loops: CDR1 LNHDA, CDR2 SQIVND (reference sequence). Trimming cost V 4 bases and J 7 bases; bases outside gene matches: 3. CDR3 size: 13 residues. CDR3 sequence: CASSTYRGNEQFF. DNA of the CDR3: TGTGCCAGTAGTACATACAGGGGGAATGAGCAGTTCTTC.

A few counts support this clone. The DNA is left out, because the CDR3 cannot be placed on it with certainty; the CDR3 is given as TCRdb lists it. This CDR3 reads CASTSVAGRNTGELFF. The chain couples TRBV28 to TRBJ2-2; the table calls TRBD2, which could not be checked here. The CDR3 is 16 amino acids long, termini counted. Looked up from germline, CDR1 is MDHEN and CDR2 is SYDVKM.

This clone was seen a single time. Other DNA variants within this sample encode the same CDR3. The chain joins TRBV6-1 to TRBJ1-5; D uncertain. CDR3 size: 15 residues. Trimming removed 1 base from V and 0 bases from J, with 7 bases in between. Germline loops: CDR1 MNHNS, CDR2 SASEGT. The CDR3 reads CASSEGSSSNQPQHF. CDR3 nucleotide sequence: TGTGCCAGCAGTGAAGGGAGCTCTAGCAATCAGCCCCAGCATTTT.

This chain joins TRBV28 and TRBJ2-7; 10 bases match TRBD2. J was trimmed by 2 bases and V by 2 bases; bases with no gene match: 6. Germline loops: CDR1 MDHEN, CDR2 SYDVKM. The CDR3 runs 16 residues. The CDR3 loop reads CASSLAVAGGPYEQYF. CDR3 nucleotide sequence: TGTGCCAGCAGTTTAGCGGTAGCGGGAGGCCCCTACGAGCAGTACTTC.

This clone was counted ten times or more. V gene TRBV19 combines with J gene TRBJ2-2, with TRBD1 as a possible D gene (6 bases). Germline loops: CDR1 LNHDA, CDR2 SQIVND (reference sequence). Trimming removed 5 bases from V and 6 bases from J, with 16 bases in between. The CDR3 covers 15 residues. CDR3: CASSPFGTFAGELFF. The CDR3, as DNA: TGTGCCAGTAGTCCCTTTGGGACATTTGCCGGGGAGCTGTTTTTT. Full variable domain (rest looked up from reference TRBV19 and TRBJ2-2): DGGITQSPKYLFRKEGQNVTLSCEQNLNHDAMYWYRQDPGQGLRLIYYSQIVNDFQKGDIAEGYSVSREKKESFPLTVTSAQKNPTAFYLCASSPFGTFAGELFFGEGSRLTVL.

Written as DNA, the CDR3 is TGCAGTGCTAGTATACAGGGTCTGAATAATTCACCCCTCCACTTT. Translated: CSASIQGLNNSPLHF. The chain employs TRBV20-1 and TRBJ1-6; D is perhaps TRBD1 (6 bases). Germline CDR1 is DFQATT and CDR2 is SNEGSKA (reference sequence). The V gene lost 3 bases and the J gene lost 5 bases, with 14 bases spanning the gap. This CDR3 comprises 15 residues.

The chain has TRBV7-9 and TRBJ2-5; 8 bases fit TRBD2. The CDR3 length is 16 residues. The V and J ends lost 5 bases and 1 base, in that order; junction bases with no gene match: 9. Germline V gene data show CDR1 as SEHNR and CDR2 as FQNEAQ (reference sequence). The CDR3 here is CASSPPSGSPQETQYF. Here the CDR3 DNA reads TGTGCCAGCAGCCCCCCAAGCGGGAGCCCCCAAGAGACCCAGTACTTC.

The chain recombines TRBV5-1 with TRBJ1-6; a possible D gene is TRBD1 (5 bases). Germline V CDR1 and CDR2: SGHRS, YFSETQ. The V end was cut by 0 bases, the J end by 7 bases, with 11 bases between. CDR3 length equals 15 residues. The CDR3 DNA reads TGCGCCAGCAGCTTGGAAGGGGATCTGAATTCACCCCTCCACTTT. It specifies CASSLEGDLNSPLHF. The whole variable domain, remainder taken from reference TRBV5-1 and TRBJ1-6, is KAGVTQTPRYLIKTRGQQVTLSCSPISGHRSVSWYQQTPGQGLQFLFEYFSETQRNKGNFPGRFSGRQFSNSRSEMNVSTLELGDSALYLCASSLEGDLNSPLHFGNGTRLTVT.

The chain carries TRBV11-2 and TRBJ2-1, with TRBD1 matching 7 bases. Germline V gene sequence: CDR1 SGHAT, CDR2 FQNNGV. This CDR3 has 15 residues. J lost 6 bases, V lost 6 bases, and 11 bases had no gene match. The DNA for the CDR3 is TGTGCCAGCAGGAAAACAGGGGTTTCGGGCAATGAGCAGTTCTTC. It specifies CASRKTGVSGNEQFF.

The gene calls are TRBV2 and TRBJ2-3, with D possibly being TRBD1 (6 bases). V was pared by 5 bases and J by 0 bases, with 15 bases between. From germline, CDR1 is SNHLY and CDR2 FYNNEI. The CDR3 covers 16 residues. As DNA, the CDR3 is TGTGCCAGCAGTTGGCCCGGGACATCTAGCACAGATACGCAGTATTTT. Its translation is CASSWPGTSSTDTQYF.

The chain uses TRBV5-5 and TRBJ1-4; D not resolved. Germline CDR1 is SGHKS and CDR2 is YYEKEE (reference sequence). The ends were cut back, 0 bases at V and 0 bases at J, with 12 bases in the middle. This CDR3 has 17 amino acids. The DNA of the CDR3 is TGTGCCAGCAGCTTGGATCCAGTGACTGCAACTAATGAAAAACTGTTTTTT. Translation: CASSLDPVTATNEKLFF.

The chain has TRBV7-9 and TRBJ2-5; TRBD2 aligns across 13 bases. V shed 3 bases and J 0 bases; nucleotides not matched to a gene: 1. CDR3 size: 16 residues. Germline-derived CDR1 and CDR2 are SEHNR and FQNEAQ (reference sequence). As DNA, the CDR3 is TGTGCCAGCAGCTTGGGACTAGCGGGGCACCAAGAGACCCAGTACTTC. It translates to CASSLGLAGHQETQYF.

The chain links TRBV10-3 to TRBJ2-7, with 8 bases lining up with TRBD1. Germline loops: CDR1 ENHRY, CDR2 SYGVKD. V lost 0 bases and J lost 5; bases outside the gene matches: 6. The CDR3 is 15 residues long. The CDR3 region has the DNA TGTGCCATCAGTGAGTCCCGACAGGGGTTTCACGAGCAGTACTTC. Amino acids: CAISESRQGFHEQYF.

The rearrangement uses TRBV5-1 and TRBJ1-1, with a possible D match to TRBD1 (5 bases). The V end was cut by 4 bases, the J end by 5 bases, with 24 bases between. The CDR3 is 17 amino acids. CDR1 SGHRS and CDR2 YFSETQ come from the germline V gene. The CDR3, as DNA: TGCGCCAGCAGCCCTACCCTCAGGGAACGAGATGTGACTGAAGCTTTCTTT. Protein: CASSPTLRERDVTEAFF.

Turning to this clone: A much larger clone differs from this one at a single base, so this may be a read error. The chain joins TRBV2 to TRBJ1-5, with D perhaps matching TRBD1 (6 bases). Germline V gene sequence: CDR1 SNHLY, CDR2 FYNNEI. The CDR3 totals 12 residues. V lost 6 bases and J lost 7, with 10 bases in between. CDR3 nucleotides: TGTGCCAGCAGCCTACAGGGCCAGCCCCAGCATTTT. Translation: CASSLQGQPQHF.

V and J are TRBV28 and TRBJ2-5; 9 nucleotides align to TRBD2. Germline V gives CDR1 MDHEN, CDR2 SYDVKM. This CDR3 comprises 15 residues. Germline trimming cut 7 bases from V and 3 bases from J; bases unmatched to any gene: 9. CDR3 protein: CASTGREGRKETQYF. The CDR3, as DNA: TGTGCCAGCACCGGGCGGGAGGGAAGGAAAGAGACCCAGTACTTC.

This sequence joins TRBV6-5 and TRBJ1-1; D call uncertain. CDR3 length: 15 residues. Germline V lookup: CDR1 MNHEY, CDR2 SVGAGI. Trimming cost V 5 bases and J 0 bases, with 13 bases left between them. The DNA for the CDR3 is TGTGCCAGCAGTCGCCGCCCCGACATGAACACTGAAGCTTTCTTT. Translating gives CASSRRPDMNTEAFF.

The chain is built from TRBV7-9 and TRBJ1-4, with 8 bases identical to TRBD1. J gave up 3 bases and V 7 bases, and 7 bases lay outside the gene matches. Looked up from germline, CDR1 is SEHNR and CDR2 is FQNEAQ (reference sequence). The CDR3 contains 15 residues. The CDR3 protein is CASIDRGHPNEKLFF. CDR3 bases: TGTGCCAGCATCGACAGGGGACATCCTAATGAAAAACTGTTTTTT. Combining the CDR3 with reference TRBV7-9 and TRBJ1-4 gives the whole variable domain DTGVSQNPRHKITKRGQNVTFRCDPISEHNRLYWYRQTLGQGPEFLTYFQNEAQLEKSRLLSDRFSAERPKGSFSTLEIQRTEQGDSAMYLCASIDRGHPNEKLFFGSGTQLSVL.

V usage is TRBV3-1 (or the pseudogene TRBV3-2) and J usage is TRBJ1-1; TRBD1 is a possible D gene (6 bases). Trimming took 2 bases from V and 2 from J, leaving 9 bases between them. This CDR3 is 14 amino acids long. CDR1 is LGHDT and CDR2 is YNNKEL in the germline V gene (reference sequence). The chain's CDR3 is CASSQWTANTEAFF. In nucleotides, the CDR3 is TGTGCCAGCAGCCAATGGACAGCAAACACTGAAGCTTTCTTT.

The chain recombines TRBV28 with TRBJ1-4; D call uncertain. V was pared by 5 bases and J by 1 base, with 20 bases between. Per germline, CDR1 MDHEN and CDR2 SYDVKM. This CDR3 contains 18 residues. The CDR3 DNA sequence: TGTGCCAGCAGTCCGCGGGTGTCGTGGTTGGGAACTAATGAAAAACTGTTTTTT. Amino acid sequence: CASSPRVSWLGTNEKLFF.